These 32 T cell receptor beta chains were all obtained from the same sample, sequenced in a study of T cell repertoires in cytomegalovirus infection. TCRdb reanalysed the reads using MiXCR and keeps one entry per CDR3 protein. The data show some 280,000 distinct CDR3 sequences, with roughly 13% seen just once and roughly 8.7% held by the top ten. The sample comprised PBMCs. Every receptor here comes from a human donor in good health (CMV status not recorded). Some clones in this sample may be carry-over from other donors' samples.

This clonotype was seen more than once but under ten times. The CDR3 reads CASSLKDRVLADTQYF. Written as DNA, the CDR3 is TGTGCCAGCAGTTTAAAAGACAGGGTGCTTGCAGATACGCAGTATTTT. V and J are TRBV12-3 or TRBV12-4 and TRBJ2-3, with 7 bases matching TRBD1. Losses at the gene ends were 2 bases for V and 4 bases for J; bases not matched to a gene: 9. The CDR3 has 16 residues.

A few counts support this clonotype. The V and J genes are TRBV14 and TRBJ1-1, with D perhaps TRBD1 (5 bases). The CDR3 consists of 16 residues. In germline, CDR1 is SGHDN, CDR2 FVKESK. Trimming stripped 4 bases from V and 1 base from J, with 16 bases between. The CDR3: CASSPHGGVANTEAFF. DNA for the CDR3: TGTGCCAGCAGCCCCCACGGGGGGGTGGCGAACACTGAAGCTTTCTTT.

This clonotype occurred a few times. The rearrangement uses TRBV3-1 and TRBJ1-5; the D is unclear. The ends were cut back, 1 base at V and 7 bases at J, with 11 bases in the middle. The CDR3 is 14 amino acids. Per the germline V gene, CDR1 is LGHDT and CDR2 is YNNKEL (reference sequence). This chain's CDR3 is CASSQAGVKQPQHF. As DNA, the CDR3 is TGTGCCAGCAGCCAAGCCGGGGTTAAGCAGCCCCAGCATTTT.

This clonotype appeared many times. The rearrangement joins TRBV7-2 to TRBJ1-1; D call uncertain. The V end was cut by 5 bases, the J end by 12 bases, with 16 bases between. Germline V gene data show CDR1 as SGHTA and CDR2 as FQGNSA. The CDR3 spans 12 residues. CDR3 coding DNA: TGTGCCAGCAGCCGAGAGGGCTTGGGGACTTTCTTT. This encodes CASSREGLGTFF.

Only a few counts were recorded for this clonotype. The rearrangement joins TRBV7-9 to TRBJ2-7, with D maybe TRBD1 (6 bases). The V end lost 5 bases, the J end lost 0 bases, and 17 bases lay between the germline ends. CDR3 length equals 16 residues. Germline CDR1 and CDR2: SEHNR and FQNEAQ (reference sequence). This CDR3 is CASSPPRDTYSYEQYF. DNA of the CDR3: TGTGCCAGCAGCCCACCCCGGGACACCTACTCCTACGAGCAGTACTTC.

There are a few counts of this clonotype. The chain links TRBV20-1 to TRBJ1-1, with D possibly matching TRBD1 (6 bases). V was cut by 2 bases and J by 5 bases, with 15 bases left in between. There are 14 residues in the CDR3. The germline V gene has CDR1 DFQATT and CDR2 SNEGSKA (reference sequence). CDR3 in amino acids: CSARSATGSTEAFF. CDR3 bases: TGCAGTGCTAGATCCGCTACAGGGAGTACTGAAGCTTTCTTT.

This chain uses TRBV12-3 or TRBV12-4 with TRBJ1-2; 7 bases agree with TRBD1. This CDR3 region has 15 residues. Germline trimming cut 5 bases from V and 5 bases from J; bases unmatched to any gene: 11. CDR3 DNA: TGTGCCAGCAGTCCCGGACAGGTCCCCGGGTATGGCTACACCTTC. It specifies CASSPGQVPGYGYTF.

This rearrangement joins TRBV12-3 or TRBV12-4 to TRBJ2-7; D not certain. V was clipped by 4 bases and J by 4 bases, with 14 bases between them. The CDR3 runs 14 residues. The CDR3 DNA is TGTGCCAGCAGTTCGGGCAGAAGACTTTACGAGCAGTACTTC. Translating it yields CASSSGRRLYEQYF.

The CDR3 DNA reads TGCGCCAGCAGCTTGGTTGGGACAGGGCTGGATACGCAGTATTTT. This codes for CASSLVGTGLDTQYF. The genes are TRBV5-1 and TRBJ2-3; the match to TRBD1 covers 9 bases. The CDR3 contains 15 residues. Unmatched junction bases numbered 5, after V lost 0 bases and J lost 6 bases. The germline V gene encodes CDR1 SGHRS and CDR2 YFSETQ.

The chain uses TRBV2 and TRBJ2-7; maybe TRBD1 (6 bases). From germline, CDR1 is SNHLY and CDR2 FYNNEI. This CDR3 region has 15 residues. Trimming took off 5 bases at V and 4 bases at J, with 18 bases between the two ends. CDR3 region: CASSPPDRSQYEQYF. CDR3 DNA: TGTGCCAGCAGTCCGCCCGACAGGAGTCAGTACGAGCAGTACTTC. Looking up the rest from reference TRBV2 and TRBJ2-7 gives the full variable domain: EPEVTQTPSHQVTQMGQEVILRCVPISNHLYFYWYRQILGQKVEFLVSFYNNEISEKSEIFDDQFSVERPDGSNFTLKIRSTKLEDSAMYFCASSPPDRSQYEQYFGPGTRLTVT.

The sample holds a few counts of this clonotype. The chain has TRBV2 and TRBJ2-6, with D unresolved. Trimming took off 2 bases at V and 0 bases at J, with 5 bases between the two ends. The CDR3 is made up of 15 amino acids. Per germline, CDR1 SNHLY and CDR2 FYNNEI. In nucleotides, the CDR3 is TGTGCCAGCAGTGAAATAGACTCTGGGGCCAACGTCCTGACTTTC. Its protein product is CASSEIDSGANVLTF.

This clonotype was counted a few times. The V and J genes are TRBV20-1 and TRBJ2-3; TRBD1 matches 9 bases. After removal of 6 bases from V and 10 bases from J, the junction contained 8 bases not matched to a gene. Germline-derived CDR1 and CDR2 are DFQATT and SNEGSKA (reference sequence). The CDR3 covers 12 residues. Here the CDR3 DNA reads TGCAGTGCGGGACAGGGACAAAAGGCGCAGTATTTT. Amino acids: CSAGQGQKAQYF.

This clonotype was counted ten times or more. V is TRBV7-2 and J is TRBJ2-7, with 8 nucleotides matching TRBD1. V lost 5 bases, J lost 5 bases, and 8 bases stayed unmatched. Germline CDR1 is SGHTA and CDR2 is FQGNSA. The length of the CDR3 is 14 residues. CDR3 loop: CASSPDRVSHEQYF. CDR3 DNA: TGTGCCAGCAGCCCGGACAGGGTATCCCACGAGCAGTACTTC.

The chain employs TRBV28 and TRBJ2-5; D is unresolved. The germline V and J ends were trimmed by 6 bases and 8 bases, with 19 bases remaining between them. CDR1 is MDHEN and CDR2 is SYDVKM in the germline V gene. This CDR3 comprises 14 residues. The chain's CDR3 is CASRIDSTGGTQYF. The CDR3 DNA reads as TGTGCCAGCAGAATCGACTCAACCGGCGGTACCCAGTACTTC.

This clonotype was counted at least ten times. The chain is built from TRBV12-3 or TRBV12-4 and TRBJ1-5, with D possibly TRBD1 on 5 matching bases. This CDR3 spans 15 amino acids. The germline V and J ends were trimmed by 7 bases and 1 base, with 14 bases remaining between them. The CDR3 bases are TGTGCCAGCACCTCGAGGGAGGGGAGCAATCAGCCCCAGCATTTT. Encoded protein: CASTSREGSNQPQHF.

The chain links TRBV6-1 to TRBJ2-3, with 7 bases that match TRBD2. From germline, CDR1 is MNHNS and CDR2 SASEGT. The CDR3 has 16 amino acids. V was clipped by 8 bases and J by 0 bases; unmatched bases: 11. CDR3 sequence (DNA): TGTGCCAGCGGCCCGGGACTACCCCCTAGCACAGATACGCAGTATTTT. Encoded protein: CASGPGLPPSTDTQYF.

The gene calls are TRBV20-1 and TRBJ2-3, with 10 bases fitting TRBD2. V shed 5 bases and J 4 bases; nucleotides not matched to a gene: 6. This CDR3 is built from 14 residues. Germline V CDR1 and CDR2: DFQATT, SNEGSKA (reference sequence). DNA for the CDR3: TGCAGTGCTGGAGCGGGAGGGTTCCCAGATACGCAGTATTTT. This translates into CSAGAGGFPDTQYF.

The sample holds a few counts of this clonotype. The J gene is TRBJ1-5, the V gene TRBV27; the D gene is possibly TRBD1 (6 bases). The V and J ends lost 5 bases and 5 bases respectively, with 13 bases between them. Germline V gene sequence: CDR1 MNHEY, CDR2 SMNVEV (reference sequence). The CDR3 loop spans 14 amino acids. CDR3 residues: CASSPPGEDQPQHF. DNA for the CDR3: TGTGCCAGCAGTCCACCAGGGGAGGATCAGCCCCAGCATTTT.

This clonotype has at least ten counts. The chain is built from TRBV7-2 and TRBJ1-5; a possible D gene is TRBD1 (6 bases). V gave up 5 bases and J gave up 3 bases, with 20 bases separating them. Germline V gives CDR1 SGHTA, CDR2 FQGNSA. The CDR3 contains 17 residues. The CDR3 DNA reads TGTGCCAGCAGCAACAAACAGGGAATCCGTATCAATCAGCCCCAGCATTTT. The encoded protein is CASSNKQGIRINQPQHF.

As DNA, the CDR3 is TGCAGCGTTACTATTGGGACAGGGGTTAATGAAAAACTGTTTTTT. This gives the protein CSVTIGTGVNEKLFF. V and J are TRBV29-1 and TRBJ1-4; TRBD1 aligns across 10 bases. Trimming took 5 bases from V and 4 from J; bases not matched to a gene: 7. The CDR3 loop spans 15 amino acids. Germline V gives CDR1 SQVTM, CDR2 ANQGSEA.

In its sample, this clonotype was seen many times. The chain combines TRBV7-2 with TRBJ1-5; D ambiguous. The germline CDR1 and CDR2 sequences are SGHTA and FQGNSA. V lost 1 base to trimming and J lost 9 bases, with 10 bases between them. The length of the CDR3 is 13 residues. CDR3 in DNA: TGTGCCAGCAGCTTAGATGGGGTTGGGCCCCAGCATTTT. Translating gives CASSLDGVGPQHF.

In the case of this clonotype: Being one base from a much bigger clone, this may be a read error. The chain has TRBV5-4 and TRBJ1-1; 8 positions agree with TRBD1. The CDR3 has 13 amino acids. Germline V gives CDR1 SGHNT, CDR2 YYREEE (reference sequence). The CDR3 here is CASSADRGTEDFF. The CDR3 DNA reads TGTGCCAGCAGCGCTGACAGGGGCACTGAAGATTTCTTT.

This clonotype has a count of ten or more. The V gene is TRBV7-8, the J gene TRBJ2-5; 9 bases align to TRBD1. The V gene end was trimmed by 4 bases and the J gene end by 5 bases; junction bases not matched to a gene: 5. CDR3 length equals 14 residues. The germline V gene has CDR1 SGHVS and CDR2 FQNEAQ. The CDR3: CASSWTGVSETQYF. For the CDR3, the DNA is TGTGCCAGCAGCTGGACAGGGGTTTCGGAGACCCAGTACTTC.

The rearrangement joins TRBV2 to TRBJ1-2; D is uncertain. The CDR3 extends over 10 amino acids. Germline-derived CDR1 and CDR2 are SNHLY and FYNNEI. Trimming pared 4 bases from V and 13 bases from J, leaving 10 bases between. Here the CDR3 DNA reads TGTGCCAGCAGTGGATCGGAACGCACCTTC. This codes for CASSGSERTF.

The V call is TRBV2, the J call TRBJ2-3; perhaps TRBD2 as D (6 bases). This CDR3 contains 15 residues. Germline V gene data show CDR1 as SNHLY and CDR2 as FYNNEI. V lost 4 bases to trimming and J lost 5 bases, with 16 bases between them. The CDR3 here is CASSAGGSAKDTQYF. The CDR3 region has the DNA TGTGCCAGCAGTGCAGGAGGGTCTGCGAAAGATACGCAGTATTTT.

The chain links TRBV27 to TRBJ2-7; 8 nucleotides align to TRBD1. The CDR3 sequence is 15 residues long. The ends lost 3 bases at V and 0 bases at J; junction bases unmatched: 4. CDR1 and CDR2 (germline): MNHEY, SMNVEV (reference sequence). As DNA, the CDR3 is TGTGCCAGCAGTTTCATGCAGGGGGCCTCCTACGAGCAGTACTTC. Translation: CASSFMQGASYEQYF.

This clonotype was counted between two and nine times. This chain connects TRBV29-1 to TRBJ2-7, with D unresolved. There are 11 residues in the CDR3. Looked up from germline, CDR1 is SQVTM and CDR2 is ANQGSEA. Trimming left V 7 bases short and J 3 bases short, with 10 bases between. The CDR3 coding sequence is TGCAGCGCCGTCGGATTCTACGAGCAGTACTTC. It translates to CSAVGFYEQYF.

This clonotype was detected a few times. The V and J genes are TRBV12-3 or TRBV12-4 and TRBJ2-7; 8 bases line up with TRBD1. Trimming took 7 bases from V and 6 from J; bases not matched to a gene: 8. CDR3 length: 13 amino acids. The CDR3 loop reads CASNGQGPFEQYF. DNA of the CDR3: TGTGCCAGCAACGGACAGGGCCCCTTCGAGCAGTACTTC.

In its sample, this clonotype was seen many times. The genes are TRBV19 and TRBJ1-2; D uncertain. Per the germline V gene, CDR1 is LNHDA and CDR2 is SQIVND (reference sequence). Trimming shortened V by 10 bases and J by 1 base, and 10 bases separated the two germline ends. The CDR3 runs to 12 residues. CDR3: CAIVSDNYGYTF. CDR3 bases: TGTGCCATCGTCTCGGATAACTATGGCTACACCTTC.

This clonotype was counted between two and nine times. V is TRBV6-2 or TRBV6-3 and J is TRBJ2-1, with D maybe TRBD2 (5 bases). Germline CDR1 and CDR2: MNHEY and SVGEGT. Trimming pared 6 bases from V and 8 bases from J, leaving 14 bases between. The CDR3 has 13 amino acids. The CDR3 coding sequence is TGTGCCAGCAGACCCCGGGGAGTTTATGAGCAGTTCTTC. Translation: CASRPRGVYEQFF.

The chain has TRBV25-1 and TRBJ2-7, with 9 positions matching TRBD2. Unmatched junction bases numbered 5, after V lost 2 bases and J lost 0 bases. The CDR3 has 16 amino acids. The germline CDR1 and CDR2 sequences are MGHDK and SYGVNS. The CDR3 spells CASSEGTSLSSYEQYF. In nucleotides, the CDR3 is TGTGCCAGCAGTGAAGGGACTAGCTTGAGCTCCTACGAGCAGTACTTC.

The chain combines TRBV2 with TRBJ2-1, with 12 bases aligning to TRBD2. CDR1 SNHLY and CDR2 FYNNEI come from the germline V gene. Trimming removed 6 bases from V and 8 bases from J; junction bases left unmatched: 5. The CDR3 extends over 14 amino acids. The CDR3 DNA is TGTGCCAGCAGGACTAGCGGGAGTCGGGATGAGCAGTTCTTC. This translates into CASRTSGSRDEQFF.